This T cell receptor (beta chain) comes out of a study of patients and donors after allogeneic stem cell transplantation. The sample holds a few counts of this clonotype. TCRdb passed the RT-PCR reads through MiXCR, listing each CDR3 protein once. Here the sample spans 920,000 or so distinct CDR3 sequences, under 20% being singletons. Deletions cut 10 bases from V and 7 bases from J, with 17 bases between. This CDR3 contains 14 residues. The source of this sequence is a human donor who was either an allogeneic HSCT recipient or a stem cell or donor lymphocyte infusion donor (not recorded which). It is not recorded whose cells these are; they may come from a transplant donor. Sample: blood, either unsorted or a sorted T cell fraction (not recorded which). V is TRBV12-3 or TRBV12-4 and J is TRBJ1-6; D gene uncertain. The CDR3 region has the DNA TGTGCCACCAAGCCCCGGATCGGCAATTCACCCCTCCACTTT. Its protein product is CATKPRIGNSPLHF.